This T cell receptor (beta chain) is from a study of blood T cell repertoires in COVID-19. Study-level background: The United States, Italy and Spain provided the acute and convalescent COVID-19 samples. T cells, B-cell-depleted T cells, or PBMCs provided the cDNA or gDNA that served as material.

The CDR3 length is 12 residues. Per the germline V gene, CDR1 is SGHNT and CDR2 is YYREEE (reference sequence). V was cut by 0 bases and J by 8 bases, with 8 bases left in between. Authors' data handling: For nucleated cells, counts were estimated from reference gene primer amplification. The method was immunoSEQ multiplex PCR; TCRdb's version includes in-frame clones alone and lacks a portion of them. The V and J calls and clone size come from that table; D and trimming were worked out from the DNA. The table lists some 150,000 clones, 89% of them singletons. The receptor's source is a man aged 55 to 70 with acute or convalescent COVID-19. The sequenced sample was peripheral blood. The rearrangement joins TRBV5-4 to TRBJ1-2; a weak D match, TRBD1 (6 bases). The CDR3 region is CASSLDRVGYTF. In DNA form, the CDR3 reads TGTGCCAGCAGCTTGGACAGGGTAGGCTACACCTTC. The whole variable domain, remainder taken from reference TRBV5-4 and TRBJ1-2, is ETGVTQSPTHLIKTRGQQVTLRCSSQSGHNTVSWYQQALGQGPQFIFQYYREEENGRGNFPPRFSGLQFPNYSSELNVNALELDDSALYLCASSLDRVGYTFGSGTRLTVV.